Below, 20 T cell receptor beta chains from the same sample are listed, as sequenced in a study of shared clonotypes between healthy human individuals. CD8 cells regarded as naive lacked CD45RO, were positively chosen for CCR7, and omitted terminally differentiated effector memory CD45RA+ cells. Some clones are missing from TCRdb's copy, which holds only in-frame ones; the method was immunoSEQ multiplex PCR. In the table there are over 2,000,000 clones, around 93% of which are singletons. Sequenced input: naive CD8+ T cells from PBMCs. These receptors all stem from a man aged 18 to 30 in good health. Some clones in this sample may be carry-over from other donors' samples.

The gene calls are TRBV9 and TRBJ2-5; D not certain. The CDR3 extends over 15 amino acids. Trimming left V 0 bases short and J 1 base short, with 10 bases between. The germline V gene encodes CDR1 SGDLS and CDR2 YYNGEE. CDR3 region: CASSVGGSIQETQYF. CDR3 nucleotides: TGTGCCAGCAGCGTAGGCGGCAGTATCCAAGAGACCCAGTACTTC.

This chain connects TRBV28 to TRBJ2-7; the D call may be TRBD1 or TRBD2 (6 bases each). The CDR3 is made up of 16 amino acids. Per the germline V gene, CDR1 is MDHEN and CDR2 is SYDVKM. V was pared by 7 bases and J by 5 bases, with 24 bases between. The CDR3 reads CASTPIPGGGYNEQYF. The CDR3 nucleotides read TGTGCCAGCACCCCTATCCCAGGAGGGGGTTATAACGAGCAGTACTTC.

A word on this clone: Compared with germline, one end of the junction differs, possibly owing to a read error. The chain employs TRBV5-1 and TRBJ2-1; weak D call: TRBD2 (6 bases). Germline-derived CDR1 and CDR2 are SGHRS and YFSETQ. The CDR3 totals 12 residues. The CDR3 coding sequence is TGCGCCAGCAGCTTGGCCGGGGGACCAGACGTCTTC. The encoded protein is CASSLAGGPDVF. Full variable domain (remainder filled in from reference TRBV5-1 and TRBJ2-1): KAGVTQTPRYLIKTRGQQVTLSCSPISGHRSVSWYQQTPGQGLQFLFEYFSETQRNKGNFPGRFSGRQFSNSRSEMNVSTLELGDSALYLCASSLAGGPDVFGPGTRLTVL.

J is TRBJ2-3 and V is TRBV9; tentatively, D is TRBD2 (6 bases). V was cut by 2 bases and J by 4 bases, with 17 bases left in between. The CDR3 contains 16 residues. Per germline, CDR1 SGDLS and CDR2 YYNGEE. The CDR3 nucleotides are TGTGCCAGCAGCGTGGCCGGGTGGGAGGCAGCAGATACGCAGTATTTT. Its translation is CASSVAGWEAADTQYF.

CDR3 loop: CASSQPGRVTSGTDTQYF. CDR3 sequence (DNA): TGCGCCAGCAGCCAACCAGGACGGGTGACTAGCGGCACAGATACGCAGTATTTT. The genes are TRBV4-3 and TRBJ2-3, with 8 positions matching TRBD2. This CDR3 region has 18 residues. Trimming at V came to 2 bases and at J to 1 base, leaving 11 bases not matched to a gene. Germline V gene sequence: CDR1 LGHNA, CDR2 YSLEER.

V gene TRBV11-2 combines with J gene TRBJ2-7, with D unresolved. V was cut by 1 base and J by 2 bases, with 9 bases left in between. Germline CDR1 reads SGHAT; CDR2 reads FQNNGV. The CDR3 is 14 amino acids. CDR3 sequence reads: CASSLVLGTYEQYF. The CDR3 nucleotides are TGTGCCAGCAGCTTAGTTCTTGGCACCTACGAGCAGTACTTC. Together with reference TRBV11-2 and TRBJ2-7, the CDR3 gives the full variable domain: EAGVAQSPRYKIIEKRQSVAFWCNPISGHATLYWYQQILGQGPKLLIQFQNNGVVDDSQLPKDRFSAERLKGVDSTLKIQPAKLEDSAVYLCASSLVLGTYEQYFGPGTRLTVT.

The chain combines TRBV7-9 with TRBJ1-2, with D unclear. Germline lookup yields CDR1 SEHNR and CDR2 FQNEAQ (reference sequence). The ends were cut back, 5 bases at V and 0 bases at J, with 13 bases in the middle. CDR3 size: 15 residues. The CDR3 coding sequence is TGTGCCAGCAGCCCCTGGCAGAGTGCTAACTATGGCTACACCTTC. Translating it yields CASSPWQSANYGYTF. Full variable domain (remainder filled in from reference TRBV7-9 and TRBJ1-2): DTGVSQNPRHKITKRGQNVTFRCDPISEHNRLYWYRQTLGQGPEFLTYFQNEAQLEKSRLLSDRFSAERPKGSFSTLEIQRTEQGDSAMYLCASSPWQSANYGYTFGSGTRLTVV.

In DNA, the CDR3 is TGTGCCAGCAGCTCTAGCGGGATCCAAGAGACCCAGTACTTC. Translated, it gives CASSSSGIQETQYF. The chain recombines TRBV7-9 with TRBJ2-5, with 9 bases fitting TRBD2. After removal of 4 bases from V and 1 base from J, the junction contained 1 base not matched to a gene. CDR3 size: 14 residues. CDR1 SEHNR and CDR2 FQNEAQ come from the germline V gene (reference sequence).

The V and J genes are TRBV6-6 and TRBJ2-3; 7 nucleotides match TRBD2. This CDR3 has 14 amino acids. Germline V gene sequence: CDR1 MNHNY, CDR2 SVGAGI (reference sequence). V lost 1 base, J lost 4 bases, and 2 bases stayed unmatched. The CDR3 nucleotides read TGTGCCAGCAGTTACTGGGGAGGGGCAGATACGCAGTATTTT. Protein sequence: CASSYWGGADTQYF.

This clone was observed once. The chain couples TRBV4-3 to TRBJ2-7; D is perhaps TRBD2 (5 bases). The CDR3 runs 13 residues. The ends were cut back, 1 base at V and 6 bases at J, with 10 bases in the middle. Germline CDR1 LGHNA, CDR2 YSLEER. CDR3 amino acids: CASSQAITSEQYF. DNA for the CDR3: TGCGCCAGCAGCCAAGCGATAACTAGCGAGCAGTACTTC.

CDR3 region: CASKGVWGADNEQFF. In nucleotides, the CDR3 is TGTGCCAGTAAGGGTGTGTGGGGGGCAGACAATGAGCAGTTCTTC. The chain recombines TRBV19 with TRBJ2-1; D is tentatively TRBD1 or TRBD2 (6 bases each). CDR1 and CDR2 (germline): LNHDA, SQIVND (reference sequence). This CDR3 is built from 15 residues. Trimming stripped 7 bases from V and 5 bases from J, with 18 bases between.

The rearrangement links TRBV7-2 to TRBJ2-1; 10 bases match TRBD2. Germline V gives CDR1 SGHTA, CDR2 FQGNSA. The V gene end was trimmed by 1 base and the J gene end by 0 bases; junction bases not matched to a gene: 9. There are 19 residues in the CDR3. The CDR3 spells CASSLGWGTSVSSYNEQFF. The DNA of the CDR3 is TGTGCCAGCAGCTTAGGTTGGGGGACTAGCGTAAGCTCCTACAATGAGCAGTTCTTC.

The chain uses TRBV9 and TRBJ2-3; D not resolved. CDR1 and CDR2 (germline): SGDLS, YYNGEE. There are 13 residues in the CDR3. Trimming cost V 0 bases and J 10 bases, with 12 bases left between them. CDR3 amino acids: CASSVVVGQAQYF. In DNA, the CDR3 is TGTGCCAGCAGCGTAGTTGTCGGCCAAGCGCAGTATTTT.

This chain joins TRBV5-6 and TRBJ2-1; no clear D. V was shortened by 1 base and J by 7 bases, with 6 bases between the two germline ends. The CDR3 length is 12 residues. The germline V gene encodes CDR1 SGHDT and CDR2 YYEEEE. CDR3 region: CASSLYRNEQFF. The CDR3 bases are TGTGCCAGCAGCTTGTACCGTAATGAGCAGTTCTTC.

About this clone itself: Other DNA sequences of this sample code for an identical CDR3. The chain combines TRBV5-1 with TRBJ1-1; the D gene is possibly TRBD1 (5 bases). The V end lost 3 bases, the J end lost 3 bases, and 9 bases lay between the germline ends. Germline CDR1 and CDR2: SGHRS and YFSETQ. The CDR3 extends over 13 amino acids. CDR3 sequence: CASSSSGYTEAFF. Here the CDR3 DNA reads TGCGCCAGCAGCTCATCAGGGTACACTGAAGCTTTCTTT.

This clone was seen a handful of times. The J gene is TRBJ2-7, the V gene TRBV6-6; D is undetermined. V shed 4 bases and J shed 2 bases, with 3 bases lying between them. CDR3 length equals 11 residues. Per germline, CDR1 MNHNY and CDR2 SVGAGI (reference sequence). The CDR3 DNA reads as TGTGCCAGCAGTTCGGCCTACGAGCAGTACTTC. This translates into CASSSAYEQYF.

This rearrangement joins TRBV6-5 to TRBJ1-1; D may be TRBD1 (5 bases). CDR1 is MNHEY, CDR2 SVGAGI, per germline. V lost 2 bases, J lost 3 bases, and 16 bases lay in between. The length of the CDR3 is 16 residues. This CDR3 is CASSYPTGRGDTEAFF. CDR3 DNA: TGTGCCAGCAGTTACCCTACGGGTAGGGGTGACACTGAAGCTTTCTTT.

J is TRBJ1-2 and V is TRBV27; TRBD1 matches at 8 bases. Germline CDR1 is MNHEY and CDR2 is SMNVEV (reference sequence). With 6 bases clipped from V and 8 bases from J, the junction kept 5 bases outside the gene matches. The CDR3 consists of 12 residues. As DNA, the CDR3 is TGTGCCAGCAGGCAGGGGGCGCGAGGCTACACCTTC. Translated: CASRQGARGYTF.

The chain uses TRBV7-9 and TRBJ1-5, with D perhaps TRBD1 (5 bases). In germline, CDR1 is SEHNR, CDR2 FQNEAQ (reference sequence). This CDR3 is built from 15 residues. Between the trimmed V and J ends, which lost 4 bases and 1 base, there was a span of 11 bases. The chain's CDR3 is CASSSRDGSNQPQHF. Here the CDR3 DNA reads TGTGCCAGCAGCTCAAGGGACGGCAGCAATCAGCCCCAGCATTTT.

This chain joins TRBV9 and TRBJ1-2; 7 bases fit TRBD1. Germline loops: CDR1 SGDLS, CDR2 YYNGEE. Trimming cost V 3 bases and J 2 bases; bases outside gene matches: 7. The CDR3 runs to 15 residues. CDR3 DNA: TGTGCCAGCAGCGGCTACAGGGGCTCAAACTATGGCTACACCTTC. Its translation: CASSGYRGSNYGYTF.